This T cell receptor (beta chain) was captured in a study of T-cell reconstitution after alpha-beta-depleted transplantation in children. Notes on the study in general: Reportedly, only several hundred clones from non-depleted graft cells drove alpha-beta T-cell counts at about two months. Some patients showed high day-60 TCRbeta diversity, which derived from surviving recipient T cells and thymic progenitors. When one year had passed after transplant, most T-cell counts and diversity came from newly produced T cells.

As it was prepared, the TCRbeta library received unique molecular identifiers. TCRdb ran MiXCR on the PCR reads and lists one entry per CDR3 protein. The table has hundreds of thousands of distinct CDR3 sequences, approximately 15% seen once; the top ten hold roughly 5%. As concerns this clonotype: Antigen: not known.

V was pared by 0 bases and J by 7 bases, with 18 bases between. Germline lookup yields CDR1 LGHNA and CDR2 YNFKEQ. The CDR3 is 17 amino acids. This chain uses TRBV4-2 with TRBJ2-2; D possibly corresponds to TRBD2 (6 bases). Sequencing was performed on PBMCs, mostly from graft donor cells, taken 360 days after TCRalphabeta/CD19-depleted stem cell transplant. This clonotype was obtained from a male patient between 10 and 17 years old who had a stem cell transplant for acute lymphoblastic leukemia, so the T cells may come from the graft donor. The CDR3 loop is CASSQETGSGWGGELFF. In DNA, the CDR3 is TGTGCCAGCAGCCAAGAGACCGGGAGCGGGTGGGGCGGGGAGCTGTTTTTT.